Reported below is one T cell receptor beta chain. The sample belongs to a study of beta chain features in type 1 diabetes. The investigators reverse transcribed all of the isolated RNA, so they sequenced expressed TCRB transcripts. Repertoires were generated with immunoSEQ multiplex PCR, while TCRdb's copy carries only in-frame clones and drops some. The sample contains around 330,000 clones, 9.5% to 11% of which appear only once. This CDR3 is built from 15 residues. Unmatched junction bases numbered 4, after V lost 1 base and J lost 4 bases. Germline values: CDR1 LNHNV, CDR2 YYDKDF (reference sequence).

Sequenced material: naive CD4+ T cells from blood. The receptor was derived from a woman aged 25 to 45 in good health. This chain uses TRBV15 with TRBJ2-1; 7 positions match TRBD2. The CDR3 protein is CATSRAGGPYNEQFF. In DNA, the CDR3 is TGTGCCACCAGCAGAGCGGGAGGCCCTTACAATGAGCAGTTCTTC.